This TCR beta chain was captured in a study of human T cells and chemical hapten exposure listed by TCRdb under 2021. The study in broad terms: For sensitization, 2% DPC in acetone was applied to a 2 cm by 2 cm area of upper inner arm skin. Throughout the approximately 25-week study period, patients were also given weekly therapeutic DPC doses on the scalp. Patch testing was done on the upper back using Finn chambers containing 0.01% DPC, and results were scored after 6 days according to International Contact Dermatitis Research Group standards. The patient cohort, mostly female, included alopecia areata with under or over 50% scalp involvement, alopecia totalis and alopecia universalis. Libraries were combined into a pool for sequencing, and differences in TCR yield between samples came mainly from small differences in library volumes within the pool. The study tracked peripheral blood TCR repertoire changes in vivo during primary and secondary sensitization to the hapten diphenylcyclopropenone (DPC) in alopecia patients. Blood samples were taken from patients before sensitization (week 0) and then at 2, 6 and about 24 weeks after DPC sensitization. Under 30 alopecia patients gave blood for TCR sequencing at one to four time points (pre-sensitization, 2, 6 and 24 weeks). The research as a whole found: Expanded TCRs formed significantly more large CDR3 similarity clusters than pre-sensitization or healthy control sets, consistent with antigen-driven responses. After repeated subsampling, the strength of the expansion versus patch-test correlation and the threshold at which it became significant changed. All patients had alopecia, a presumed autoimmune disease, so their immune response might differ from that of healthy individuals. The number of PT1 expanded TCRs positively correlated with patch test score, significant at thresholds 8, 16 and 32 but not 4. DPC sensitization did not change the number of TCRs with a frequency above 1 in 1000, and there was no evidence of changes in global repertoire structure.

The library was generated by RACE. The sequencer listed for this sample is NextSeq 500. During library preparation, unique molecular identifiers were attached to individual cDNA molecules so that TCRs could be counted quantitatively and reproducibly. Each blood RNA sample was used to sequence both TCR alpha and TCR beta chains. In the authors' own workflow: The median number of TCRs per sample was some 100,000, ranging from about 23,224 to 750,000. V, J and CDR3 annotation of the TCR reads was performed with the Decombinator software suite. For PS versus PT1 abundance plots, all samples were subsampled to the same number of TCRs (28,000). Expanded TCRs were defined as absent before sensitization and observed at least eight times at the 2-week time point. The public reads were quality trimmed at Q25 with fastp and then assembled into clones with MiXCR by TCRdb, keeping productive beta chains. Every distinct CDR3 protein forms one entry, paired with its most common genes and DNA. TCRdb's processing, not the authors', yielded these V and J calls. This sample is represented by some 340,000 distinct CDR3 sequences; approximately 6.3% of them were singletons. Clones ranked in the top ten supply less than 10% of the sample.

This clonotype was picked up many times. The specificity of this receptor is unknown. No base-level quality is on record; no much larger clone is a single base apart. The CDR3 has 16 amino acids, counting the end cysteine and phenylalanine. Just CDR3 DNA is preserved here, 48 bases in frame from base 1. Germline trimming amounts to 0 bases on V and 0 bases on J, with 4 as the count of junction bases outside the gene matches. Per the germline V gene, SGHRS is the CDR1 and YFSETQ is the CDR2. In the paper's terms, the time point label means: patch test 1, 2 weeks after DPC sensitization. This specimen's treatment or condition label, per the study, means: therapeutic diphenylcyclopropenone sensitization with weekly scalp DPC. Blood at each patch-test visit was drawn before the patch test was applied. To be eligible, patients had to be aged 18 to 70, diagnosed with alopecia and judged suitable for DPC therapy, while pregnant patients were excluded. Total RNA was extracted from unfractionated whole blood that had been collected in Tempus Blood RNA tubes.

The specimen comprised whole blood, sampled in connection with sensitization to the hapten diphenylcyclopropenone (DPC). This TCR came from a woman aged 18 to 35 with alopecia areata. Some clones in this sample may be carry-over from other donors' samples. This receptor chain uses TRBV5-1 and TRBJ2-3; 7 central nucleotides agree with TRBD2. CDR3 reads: CASSLEGGRSTDTQYF. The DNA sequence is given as TGCGCCAGCAGCTTGGAGGGCGGGAGAAGCACAGATACGCAGTATTTT.